This T cell receptor beta chain was identified during a study of OX40 agonist ivuxolimab in advanced cancers. Study-level background: Each dose-escalation patient presented with hepatocellular carcinoma, melanoma, renal cell or head and neck cancer. Notes on the study in general: Expanded clones belonging to CD8+ T cells outnumbered, on average, those of CD4+. Some patients who did not respond also had low normalized T-cell clonal expansion.

As regards this clone: Its matching antigen is unknown.

The V end lost 6 bases, the J end lost 0 bases, and 11 bases lay between the germline ends. This CDR3 has 15 residues. Germline assignment: CDR1 ENHRY and CDR2 SYGVKD. Produced via immunoSEQ multiplex PCR; TCRdb's table is partial and in-frame only. The table has about 7,700 clones, about nine tenths seen once. The sample here was CD4+ or CD8+ T cells sorted from blood, taken in a trial of the OX40 agonist ivuxolimab. This sequence joins TRBV10-3 and TRBJ1-4, with D maybe TRBD1 (6 bases). This TCR was sampled from an adult with an advanced solid tumor such as melanoma, head and neck, liver or kidney cancer. CDR3 residues: CAISKGQATNEKLFF. CDR3 nucleotides: TGTGCCATCAGCAAGGGACAAGCAACTAATGAAAAACTGTTTTTT.